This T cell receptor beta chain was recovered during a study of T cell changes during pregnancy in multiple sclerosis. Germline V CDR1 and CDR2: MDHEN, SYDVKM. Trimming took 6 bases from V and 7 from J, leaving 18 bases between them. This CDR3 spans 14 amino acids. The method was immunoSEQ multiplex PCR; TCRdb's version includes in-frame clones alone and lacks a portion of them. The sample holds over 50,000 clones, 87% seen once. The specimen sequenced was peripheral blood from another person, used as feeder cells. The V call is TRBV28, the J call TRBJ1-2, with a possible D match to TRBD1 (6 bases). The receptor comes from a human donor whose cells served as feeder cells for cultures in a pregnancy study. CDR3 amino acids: CASSNPEGGSGYTF. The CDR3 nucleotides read TGTGCCAGCAGCAACCCTGAGGGGGGCTCTGGCTACACCTTC.